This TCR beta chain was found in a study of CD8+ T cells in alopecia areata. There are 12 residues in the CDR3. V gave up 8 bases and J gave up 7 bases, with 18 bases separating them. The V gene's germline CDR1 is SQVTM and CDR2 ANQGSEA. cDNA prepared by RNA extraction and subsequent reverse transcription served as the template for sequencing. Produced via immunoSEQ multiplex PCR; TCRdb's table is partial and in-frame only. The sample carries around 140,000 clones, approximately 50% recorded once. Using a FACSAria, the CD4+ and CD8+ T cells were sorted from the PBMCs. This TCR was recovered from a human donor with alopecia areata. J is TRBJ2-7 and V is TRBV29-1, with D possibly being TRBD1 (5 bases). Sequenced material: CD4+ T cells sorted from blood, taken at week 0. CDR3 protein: CSFRTVQGEQYF. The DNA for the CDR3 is TGCAGCTTTCGGACGGTCCAGGGTGAGCAGTACTTC.